The T cell receptor (beta chain) under discussion was sequenced for a study of PD-L1 blockade in urothelial cancer. Germline CDR1 reads SNHLY; CDR2 reads FYNNEI. The CDR3 has 14 residues. V lost 1 base to trimming and J lost 1 base, with 7 bases between them. Method: immunoSEQ multiplex PCR; TCRdb's copy keeps in-frame clones and lacks some. The table has about 81,000 clones, approximately 88% seen once; the top ten hold 0.85% to 1%. As for time point: pretreatment peripheral blood. The specimen was PBMCs, collected around atezolizumab (anti-PD-L1) treatment. The source is a woman older than 75 with urothelial cancer. The rearrangement joins TRBV2 to TRBJ2-5, with D perhaps matching TRBD1 (5 bases). CDR3: CASSEDRPQETQYF. The CDR3 nucleotides read TGTGCCAGCAGTGAAGACAGGCCCCAAGAGACCCAGTACTTC.